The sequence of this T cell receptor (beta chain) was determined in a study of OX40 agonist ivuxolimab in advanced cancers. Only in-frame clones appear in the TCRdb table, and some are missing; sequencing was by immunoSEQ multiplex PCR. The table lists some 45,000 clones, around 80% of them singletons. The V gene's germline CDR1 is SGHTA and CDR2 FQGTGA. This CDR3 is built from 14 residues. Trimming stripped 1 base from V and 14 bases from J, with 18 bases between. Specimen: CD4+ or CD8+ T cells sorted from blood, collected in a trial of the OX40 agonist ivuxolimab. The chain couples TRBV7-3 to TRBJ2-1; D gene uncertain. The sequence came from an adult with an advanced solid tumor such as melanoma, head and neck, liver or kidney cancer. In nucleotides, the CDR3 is TGTGCCAGCAGCTTAAAGAACGCGGCAGGACCCGAGTTCTTC. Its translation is CASSLKNAAGPEFF.